This entry describes one T cell receptor (beta chain). Its antigen is unknown. One base away there is no much larger clone; base qualities are not given. The germline V gene supplies CDR1 SGDLS and CDR2 YYNGEE. The CDR3 runs 13 amino acids, cysteine and phenylalanine included. The CDR3 DNA has 39 bases and is translated from base 1. V is clipped by 0 bases and J by 4 bases, and the sequence between their germline boundaries is 5 bases long. The immunoSEQ Assay was used to sequence TCR beta CDR3 regions from DNA. The authors' analysis ran thus. T cell density was computed as TCR beta template counts normalized to usable DNA estimated by amplifying housekeeping genes. Using the preseqR package, richness was estimated by extrapolating to 120,000 templates for tissue samples and 400,000 templates for PBMC samples. Clonality was taken to be one minus Pielou's evenness. Tissue-enriched TCRs were identified by differential abundance testing using productive amino-acid clonotypes, minimum total count 5 and alpha 0.1. Repertoire overlap between compartments was quantified with the Jaccard Index and Morisita Overlap Index. GLIPH clustered TCR beta CDR3s with public tetramer-defined viral CDR3s; viral motifs required at least three viral sequences plus V-gene enrichment. TCRdb retrieved this table from immuneACCESS and kept in-frame rearrangements only. Not all clones are present; in checked studies, unresolved V genes account for under half, and no reason is known for the remainder. Clonal size and the V and J genes are those of that table, whereas D and trimming came from the DNA. This sample lists roughly 58,000 clones; about four fifths were detected once. The ten largest clones take up around 4.6% of the sample.

This entry belongs to a study of T cells in localized non-small cell lung cancer (dated by TCRdb to about 2020). Looking at the study overall: The study examined T cell repertoires in roughly 240 patients with early-stage NSCLC and compared tumors with uninvolved tumor-adjacent lungs. The cohort consisted of roughly 240 treatment-naive NSCLC patients whose localized lung tumors had been resected. The mean age of the NSCLC patients was about 67 years, with 120 to 150 men and around 100 women.

At diagnosis, tumor, uninvolved tumor-adjacent lung and peripheral blood were collected and then preserved as a mix of FFPE and fresh-frozen material. For TCR repertoire profiling, the blood samples were analyzed as peripheral blood mononuclear cells. Overall study results and their limits: Of the top 100 tumor clones, a median of roughly 53 were detected in paired uninvolved adjacent lung; about 26 were also among that lung's top 100. Longer overall survival was associated with higher blood T cell density, whereas shorter survival was associated with higher adjacent-lung clonality. Since the design was exploratory, TCR variables were selected using unadjusted p-values with no false-discovery rate correction. Uninvolved tumor-adjacent lung showed the highest T cell clonality, higher than tumor, which suggests more focused antigenic responses in the adjacent lung. Because multi-region tumor sequencing was not performed, intratumor heterogeneity could not be ruled out.

This sample comprised PBMCs, obtained before any cancer treatment. The chain employs TRBV9 and TRBJ2-1, with no confident D gene call. This receptor was taken from a man aged 35-69 years with stage II lung adenocarcinoma. The DNA sequence follows: TGTGCCAGCAGCGTAGAGGCTTACAATGAGCAGTTCTTC. Its protein reads: CASSVEAYNEQFF.